These 26 T cell receptor beta chains share one sample of origin, sequenced in a study of OX40 agonist ivuxolimab in advanced cancers. Clones were read by immunoSEQ multiplex PCR, and TCRdb kept only the in-frame ones, dropping some. The sample contains 100,000 or so clones, less than 85% of which appear only once. The source material was CD4+ or CD8+ T cells sorted from blood, sampled in a trial of the OX40 agonist ivuxolimab. The receptor set was obtained from an adult with an advanced solid tumor such as melanoma, head and neck, liver or kidney cancer.

This chain links TRBV27 with TRBJ2-7; 7 nucleotides agree with TRBD1. The CDR3 has 15 residues. J lost 4 bases, V lost 6 bases, and 12 bases had no gene match. CDR1 is MNHEY, CDR2 SMNVEV, per germline (reference sequence). The CDR3 sequence: CASSTGTESLYEQYF. Here the CDR3 DNA reads TGTGCCAGCAGCACCGGGACAGAGAGCTTATACGAGCAGTACTTC.

This chain joins TRBV11-2 and TRBJ2-6; possibly TRBD1 or TRBD2 for D (5 bases each). The CDR3 runs to 17 residues. The germline V gene has CDR1 SGHAT and CDR2 FQNNGV. V dropped 6 bases and J dropped 0 bases, with 15 bases sitting between them. This CDR3 reads CASRTRDGGSGANVLTF. The CDR3 DNA reads TGTGCCAGCAGGACCCGGGACGGAGGCTCTGGGGCCAACGTCCTGACTTTC.

V gene TRBV6-1 combines with J gene TRBJ2-1; 9 bases match TRBD1. The ends lost 5 bases at V and 12 bases at J; junction bases unmatched: 2. CDR3 size: 11 residues. The germline V gene encodes CDR1 MNHNS and CDR2 SASEGT. CDR3 nucleotides: TGTGCCAGCAGTCTGGGACAGGGGCAGTTCTTC. It codes for CASSLGQGQFF.

About this clone: Different DNA sequences within this sample yield the same CDR3. The genes are TRBV11-3 and TRBJ2-2; no clear D gene. V gave up 5 bases and J gave up 2 bases, with 6 bases separating them. This CDR3 has 13 residues. Germline CDR1 is SGHNT and CDR2 is YENEEA. Here the CDR3 DNA reads TGTGCCAGCAGCCCTCTTAACACCGGGGAGCTGTTTTTT. Protein: CASSPLNTGELFF.

This clone has just one count. The genes are TRBV2 and TRBJ2-3; 9 nucleotides line up with TRBD2. The germline gives CDR1 SNHLY, CDR2 FYNNEI. The CDR3 extends over 16 amino acids. The J segment lost 2 bases and the V segment lost 3 bases, leaving 6 bases of the junction unmatched. CDR3 in amino acids: CASSDWGLATTDTQYF. For the CDR3, the DNA is TGTGCCAGCAGTGATTGGGGACTAGCAACCACAGATACGCAGTATTTT.

This clone was seen a few times. CDR3 sequence (DNA): TGTGCCAGCAGTTTTGTCCCGAACACTGAAGCTTTCTTT. It is translated as CASSFVPNTEAFF. The rearrangement links TRBV27 to TRBJ1-1; D remains unclear. The CDR3 has 13 residues. V was pared by 3 bases and J by 1 base, with 6 bases between. Germline V lookup: CDR1 MNHEY, CDR2 SMNVEV (reference sequence).

This clone was seen a single time. V usage is TRBV5-1 and J usage is TRBJ2-7; 8 bases match TRBD1. The CDR3 spans 15 residues. Germline values: CDR1 SGHRS, CDR2 YFSETQ. The J segment lost 0 bases and the V segment lost 3 bases, leaving 5 bases of the junction unmatched. The CDR3 reads CASSWGQVPSYEQYF. CDR3 sequence (DNA): TGCGCCAGCAGCTGGGGACAGGTCCCCTCCTACGAGCAGTACTTC.

The chain has TRBV11-2 and TRBJ2-7, with 7 bases identical to TRBD1. The CDR3 runs 14 residues. V shed 5 bases and J 4 bases; nucleotides not matched to a gene: 8. Germline-derived CDR1 and CDR2 are SGHAT and FQNNGV. The CDR3, as DNA: TGTGCCAGCAGCCGTAGGACAGGAGTTTACGAGCAGTACTTC. The encoded protein is CASSRRTGVYEQYF.

This chain joins TRBV7-2 and TRBJ2-2; tentatively, D is TRBD2 (6 bases). The V gene's germline CDR1 is SGHTA and CDR2 FQGNSA. Trimming took 11 bases from V and 2 from J, leaving 15 bases between them. The CDR3 consists of 14 residues. DNA of the CDR3: TGTGCCTCTCTCGTACTAGCAAACACCGGGGAGCTGTTTTTT. Translated: CASLVLANTGELFF.

The V and J genes are TRBV19 and TRBJ2-3; D may be TRBD1 or TRBD2 (6 bases each). V lost 2 bases and J 5 bases, leaving 11 bases between the germline ends. CDR1 is LNHDA and CDR2 is SQIVND in the germline V gene (reference sequence). The CDR3 loop spans 14 amino acids. DNA of the CDR3: TGTGCCAGTAGTATAAGAGGGGGGATAGATACGCAGTATTTT. This gives the protein CASSIRGGIDTQYF. The whole variable domain, remainder taken from reference TRBV19 and TRBJ2-3, is DGGITQSPKYLFRKEGQNVTLSCEQNLNHDAMYWYRQDPGQGLRLIYYSQIVNDFQKGDIAEGYSVSREKKESFPLTVTSAQKNPTAFYLCASSIRGGIDTQYFGPGTRLTVL.

The sample holds one count of this clone. V gene TRBV10-3 combines with J gene TRBJ1-1; D is possibly TRBD1 (5 bases). The CDR3 is 14 residues long. Germline V gene sequence: CDR1 ENHRY, CDR2 SYGVKD. Trimming removed 4 bases from V and 1 base from J, with 10 bases in between. CDR3 bases: TGTGCCATCAGTGGGGGGGGGACGAACACTGAAGCTTTCTTT. Translated: CAISGGGTNTEAFF.

CDR3 in amino acids: CASSPRPSILPFSYEQYF. The CDR3 DNA sequence: TGTGCCAGCAGCCCGAGACCCTCAATACTACCGTTCTCCTACGAGCAGTACTTC. The chain uses TRBV9 and TRBJ2-7; D is undetermined. The CDR3 consists of 18 residues. From germline, CDR1 is SGDLS and CDR2 YYNGEE. The V and J ends lost 4 bases and 0 bases respectively, with 23 bases between them.

This clone was found a few times. The junction departs from germline at one end; a sequencing error may be responsible. CDR3 in DNA: TGCGCCAGCAGCCAAGGCAGGGGGAGTTCGTGGGAGCAGTACTTC. It specifies CASSQGRGSSWEQYF. The V and J genes are TRBV7-9 and TRBJ2-7, with 7 bases that match TRBD1. Germline V gene sequence: CDR1 SEHNR, CDR2 FQNEAQ (reference sequence). This CDR3 comprises 15 residues.

The V gene is TRBV15, the J gene TRBJ2-7, with 7 nucleotides matching TRBD1. V gave up 0 bases and J gave up 2 bases; unmatched junction bases: 1. Germline loops: CDR1 LNHNV, CDR2 YYDKDF (reference sequence). The CDR3 length is 14 residues. CDR3 amino acids: CATSREGGTYEQYF. DNA of the CDR3: TGTGCCACCAGCAGAGAAGGGGGCACCTACGAGCAGTACTTC.

This clone has just one count. The V and J genes are TRBV19 and TRBJ2-2, with D possibly being TRBD2 (7 bases). The CDR3 is 15 amino acids. Trimming took 6 bases from V and 2 from J, leaving 13 bases between them. CDR1 and CDR2 (germline): LNHDA, SQIVND (reference sequence). CDR3 in DNA: TGTGCCAGTAGGCGGGGGACAACCAACACCGGGGAGCTGTTTTTT. Amino acid sequence: CASRRGTTNTGELFF.

J is TRBJ1-3 and V is TRBV10-3; no clear D gene. Germline V gives CDR1 ENHRY, CDR2 SYGVKD. The CDR3 length is 13 residues. With 2 bases removed from V and 5 bases from J, the gap between germline ends came to 7 bases. Written as DNA, the CDR3 is TGTGCCATCAGTGAGGGCAGTCGAAACACCATATATTTT. Translated, it gives CAISEGSRNTIYF.

V is TRBV6-1 and J is TRBJ1-4, with D unresolved. Germline V lookup: CDR1 MNHNS, CDR2 SASEGT. V was clipped by 5 bases and J by 7 bases, with 14 bases between them. The CDR3 runs to 14 residues. The CDR3 spells CASSSYGSIEKLFF. CDR3 nucleotides: TGTGCCAGCAGTTCCTACGGCTCAATTGAAAAACTGTTTTTT.

The rearrangement uses TRBV7-9 and TRBJ2-7; D possibly corresponds to TRBD2 (5 bases). There are 15 residues in the CDR3. Germline V CDR1 and CDR2: SEHNR, FQNEAQ (reference sequence). The V gene lost 5 bases and the J gene lost 2 bases, with 16 bases spanning the gap. The CDR3 DNA sequence: TGTGCCAGCAGCCCGGAGGTGGGTTTGCCCTACGAGCAGTACTTC. It encodes CASSPEVGLPYEQYF.

The chain has TRBV27 and TRBJ2-7, with TRBD1 matching 12 bases. V shed 7 bases, J shed 6 bases, and the junction held 13 bases outside the gene matches. Germline loops: CDR1 MNHEY, CDR2 SMNVEV (reference sequence). This CDR3 has 16 amino acids. The CDR3 DNA is TGTGCCAGCACCAAGACAACCGGGACAGGGGGCCTCGAGCAGTACTTC. Amino acids: CASTKTTGTGGLEQYF.

The chain employs TRBV5-4 and TRBJ2-1; D might be TRBD2 (6 bases). In germline, CDR1 is SGHNT, CDR2 YYREEE (reference sequence). Trimming removed 0 bases from V and 7 bases from J, with 14 bases in between. The CDR3 is 15 amino acids. CDR3 sequence (DNA): TGTGCCAGCAGCTTGGCCATTAGCGGCGGGAATGAGCAGTTCTTC. It translates to CASSLAISGGNEQFF.

The rearrangement uses TRBV6-1 and TRBJ2-3, with 8 bases matching TRBD2. Unmatched junction bases numbered 3, after V lost 3 bases and J lost 4 bases. Germline V CDR1 and CDR2: MNHNS, SASEGT. The CDR3 totals 14 residues. The CDR3 DNA reads TGTGCCAGCAGTGAGGGAGCGGGGGCAGATACGCAGTATTTT. Encoded protein: CASSEGAGADTQYF.

The chain's CDR3 is CASSQSWAGGENTIYF. The CDR3 DNA is TGCGCCAGCAGTCAATCTTGGGCAGGGGGAGAAAACACCATATATTTT. V is TRBV23-1 and J is TRBJ1-3; 7 nucleotides align to TRBD1. TRBV23-1 is assigned to the ORF class and has an uncertain function. The junction had 8 bases not matched to a gene; V was cut back by 0 bases and J by 6 bases. There are 16 residues in the CDR3.

Only one count was recorded for this clone. The chain is built from TRBV9 and TRBJ2-3; TRBD2 might be the D (6 bases). The V gene's germline CDR1 is SGDLS and CDR2 YYNGEE. V was shortened by 4 bases and J by 2 bases, with 11 bases between the two germline ends. This CDR3 has 14 amino acids. CDR3 amino acids: CASSPIAVTDTQYF. DNA of the CDR3: TGTGCCAGCAGCCCTATAGCGGTCACAGATACGCAGTATTTT. Complete variable domain (other parts from reference TRBV9 and TRBJ2-3): DSGVTQTPKHLITATGQRVTLRCSPRSGDLSVYWYQQSLDQGLQFLIQYYNGEERAKGNILERFSAQQFPDLHSELNLSSLELGDSALYFCASSPIAVTDTQYFGPGTRLTVL.

The J gene is TRBJ1-6, the V gene TRBV9, with a tentative D call TRBD1 (5 bases). This CDR3 region has 14 residues. In germline, CDR1 is SGDLS, CDR2 YYNGEE. V lost 4 bases and J 10 bases, leaving 15 bases between the germline ends. The CDR3 sequence is CASSSGTGESPLHF. The CDR3 bases are TGTGCCAGCAGCTCCGGAACGGGGGAATCACCCCTCCACTTT.

The V call is TRBV10-3, the J call TRBJ2-7; 8 bases are shared with TRBD1. After removal of 6 bases from V and 3 bases from J, the junction contained 10 bases not matched to a gene. Germline-derived CDR1 and CDR2 are ENHRY and SYGVKD. This CDR3 is built from 15 residues. This CDR3 reads CAIRGVGQGGYEQYF. Here the CDR3 DNA reads TGTGCCATCAGGGGGGTTGGACAGGGTGGCTACGAGCAGTACTTC.

This clone showed up just a few times. The CDR3 DNA is TGCGCCAGCAGCTTGACAGGGGACCTAAATCAGCCCCAGCATTTT. Translation: CASSLTGDLNQPQHF. The genes are TRBV5-1 and TRBJ1-5; 7 positions match TRBD1. With V trimmed by 1 base and J by 4 bases, 5 bases remained unmatched. The germline V gene has CDR1 SGHRS and CDR2 YFSETQ. The CDR3 has 15 residues.